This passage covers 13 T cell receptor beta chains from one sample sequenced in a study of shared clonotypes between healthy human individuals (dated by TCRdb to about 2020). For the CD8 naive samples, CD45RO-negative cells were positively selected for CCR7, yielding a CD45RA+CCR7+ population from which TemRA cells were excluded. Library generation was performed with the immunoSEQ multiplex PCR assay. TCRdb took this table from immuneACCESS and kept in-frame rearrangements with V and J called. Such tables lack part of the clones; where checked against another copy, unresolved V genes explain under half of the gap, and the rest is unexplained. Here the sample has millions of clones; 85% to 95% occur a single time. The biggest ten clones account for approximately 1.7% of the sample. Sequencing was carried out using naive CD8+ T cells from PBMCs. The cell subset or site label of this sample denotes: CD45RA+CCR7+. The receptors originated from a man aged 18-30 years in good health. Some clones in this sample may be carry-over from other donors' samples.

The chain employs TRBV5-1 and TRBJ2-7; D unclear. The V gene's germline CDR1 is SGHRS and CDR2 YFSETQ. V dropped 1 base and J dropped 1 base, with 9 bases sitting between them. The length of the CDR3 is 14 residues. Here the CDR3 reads CASSLNSLSYEQYF. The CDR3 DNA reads TGCGCCAGCAGCTTGAACAGCTTATCCTACGAGCAGTACTTC.

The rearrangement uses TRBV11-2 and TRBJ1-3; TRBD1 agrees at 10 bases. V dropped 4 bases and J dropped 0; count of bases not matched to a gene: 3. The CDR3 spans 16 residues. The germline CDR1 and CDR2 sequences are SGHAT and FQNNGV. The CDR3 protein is CASSWTGGGSGNTIYF. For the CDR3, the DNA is TGTGCCAGCAGCTGGACAGGGGGTGGCTCTGGAAACACCATATATTTT.

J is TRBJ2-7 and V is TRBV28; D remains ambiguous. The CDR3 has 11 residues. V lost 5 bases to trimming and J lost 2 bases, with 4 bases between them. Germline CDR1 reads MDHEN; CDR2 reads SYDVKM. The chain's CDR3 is CASSAAYEQYF. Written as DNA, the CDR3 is TGTGCCAGCAGTGCCGCCTACGAGCAGTACTTC.

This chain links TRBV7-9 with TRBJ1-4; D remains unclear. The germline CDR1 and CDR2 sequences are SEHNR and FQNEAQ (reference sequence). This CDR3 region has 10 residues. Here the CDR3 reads CAANNEKLFF. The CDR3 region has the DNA TGTGCTGCCAATAATGAAAAACTGTTTTTT. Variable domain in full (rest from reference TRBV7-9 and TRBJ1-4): DTGVSQNPRHKITKRGQNVTFRCDPISEHNRLYWYRQTLGQGPEFLTYFQNEAQLEKSRLLSDRFSAERPKGSFSTLEIQRTEQGDSAMYLCAANNEKLFFGSGTQLSVL.

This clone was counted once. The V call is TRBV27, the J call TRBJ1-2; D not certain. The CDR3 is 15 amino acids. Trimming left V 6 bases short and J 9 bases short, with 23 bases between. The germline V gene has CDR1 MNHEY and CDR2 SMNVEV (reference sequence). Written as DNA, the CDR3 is TGTGCCAGCAGCCATAGGCCGATTACCTTGGGGAGCTACACCTTC. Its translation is CASSHRPITLGSYTF.

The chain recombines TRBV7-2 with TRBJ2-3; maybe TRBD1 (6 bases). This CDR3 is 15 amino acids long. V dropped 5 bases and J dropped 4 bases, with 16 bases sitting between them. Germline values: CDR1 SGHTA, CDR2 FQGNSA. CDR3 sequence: CASSALTGWADTQYF. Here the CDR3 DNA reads TGTGCCAGCAGCGCCCTAACAGGGTGGGCAGATACGCAGTATTTT.

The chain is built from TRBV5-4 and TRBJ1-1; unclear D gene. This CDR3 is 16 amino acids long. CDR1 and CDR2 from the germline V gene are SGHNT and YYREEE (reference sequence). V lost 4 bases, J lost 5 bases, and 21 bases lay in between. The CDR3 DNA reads TGTGCCAGCAGCGGACCCCAGACACGACTGAGAACTGAAGCTTTCTTT. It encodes CASSGPQTRLRTEAFF. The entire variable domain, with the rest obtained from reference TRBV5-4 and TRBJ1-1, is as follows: ETGVTQSPTHLIKTRGQQVTLRCSSQSGHNTVSWYQQALGQGPQFIFQYYREEENGRGNFPPRFSGLQFPNYSSELNVNALELDDSALYLCASSGPQTRLRTEAFFGQGTRLTVV.

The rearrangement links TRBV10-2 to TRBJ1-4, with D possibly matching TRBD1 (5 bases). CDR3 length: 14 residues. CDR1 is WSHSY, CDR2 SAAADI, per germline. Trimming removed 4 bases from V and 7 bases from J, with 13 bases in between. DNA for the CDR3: TGCGCCAGCAGTGTCGGGGGATTTATTGAAAAACTGTTTTTT. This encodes CASSVGGFIEKLFF.

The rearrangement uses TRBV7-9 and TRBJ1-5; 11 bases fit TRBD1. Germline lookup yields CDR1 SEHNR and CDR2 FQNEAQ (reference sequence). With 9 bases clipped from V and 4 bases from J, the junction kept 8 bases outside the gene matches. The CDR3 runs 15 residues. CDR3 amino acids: CASDTGTGGNQPQHF. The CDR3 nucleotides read TGTGCCAGTGATACCGGGACAGGGGGGAATCAGCCCCAGCATTTT.

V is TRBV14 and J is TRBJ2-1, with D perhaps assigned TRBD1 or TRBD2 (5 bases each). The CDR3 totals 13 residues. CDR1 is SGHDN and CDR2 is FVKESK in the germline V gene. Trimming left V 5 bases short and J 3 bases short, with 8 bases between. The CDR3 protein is CASSVGGYNEQFF. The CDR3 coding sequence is TGTGCCAGCAGCGTTGGGGGCTACAATGAGCAGTTCTTC.

In DNA form, the CDR3 reads TGTGCCACCAGCAGAGATAGGGGCGGGACAACTACTGGCTACACCTTC. This encodes CATSRDRGGTTTGYTF. This chain connects TRBV15 to TRBJ1-2; maybe TRBD1 (6 bases). CDR1 is LNHNV and CDR2 is YYDKDF in the germline V gene (reference sequence). The CDR3 contains 16 residues. V was trimmed by 0 bases and J by 7 bases, leaving 18 bases between them.

The CDR3 loop is CASSIKDRPNYGYTF. The CDR3 DNA follows: TGTGCCAGTAGTATTAAGGACAGGCCGAACTATGGCTACACCTTC. The rearrangement joins TRBV19 to TRBJ1-2; 7 bases are a match to TRBD1. Per germline, CDR1 LNHDA and CDR2 SQIVND (reference sequence). J was trimmed by 2 bases and V by 3 bases; bases with no gene match: 6. The CDR3 is 15 amino acids.

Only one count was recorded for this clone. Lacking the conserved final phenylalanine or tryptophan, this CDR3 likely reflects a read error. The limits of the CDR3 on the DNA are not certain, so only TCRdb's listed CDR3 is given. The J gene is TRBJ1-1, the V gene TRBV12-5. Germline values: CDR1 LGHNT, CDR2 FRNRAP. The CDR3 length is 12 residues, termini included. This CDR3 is CASGSGGAPLDL.